This T cell receptor beta chain is from a study of OX40 agonist ivuxolimab in advanced cancers. Repertoires were generated with immunoSEQ multiplex PCR, while TCRdb's copy carries only in-frame clones and drops some. The sample holds more than 25,000 clones, 74% seen once. This CDR3 has 15 amino acids. CDR1 and CDR2 (germline): SGHRS, YFSETQ. The V end lost 0 bases, the J end lost 1 base, and 8 bases lay between the germline ends. The chain has TRBV5-1 and TRBJ1-3; D unresolved. The sequence came from an adult with an advanced solid tumor such as melanoma, head and neck, liver or kidney cancer. Sample: CD4+ or CD8+ T cells sorted from blood, taken in a trial of the OX40 agonist ivuxolimab. The CDR3 reads CASSLGHSSGNTIYF. In DNA form, the CDR3 reads TGCGCCAGCAGCTTGGGTCACTCGTCTGGAAACACCATATATTTT.